The 7 T cell receptor beta chains reported below all come from one sample, sequenced in a study of blood T cell repertoires in COVID-19. The protocol was immunoSEQ multiplex PCR, while the TCRdb copy is restricted to in-frame clones and leaves out a portion. The data show 100,000 to 150,000 clones, with 90% seen just once and 3.5% to 5.5% held by the top ten. What was sequenced was peripheral blood. The receptors were gathered from a man in his fifties or sixties with COVID-19, enrolled during active disease.

V and J are TRBV7-2 and TRBJ1-6; the D is unclear. Deletions cut 0 bases from V and 13 bases from J, with 7 bases between. The CDR3 consists of 12 residues. Germline CDR1 is SGHTA and CDR2 is FQGNSA. The CDR3 protein is CASSLAESPLHF. In DNA form, the CDR3 reads TGTGCCAGCAGCTTAGCCGAGTCCCCCCTCCACTTT.

The chain joins TRBV2 to TRBJ1-4, with TRBD1 as a possible D gene (6 bases). Germline CDR1 reads SNHLY; CDR2 reads FYNNEI. The CDR3 is made up of 14 amino acids. V was shortened by 7 bases and J by 3 bases, with 12 bases between the two germline ends. Here the CDR3 DNA reads TGTGCCAGCATCCAGGGGCGTTCTAATGAAAAACTGTTTTTT. This encodes CASIQGRSNEKLFF.

The rearrangement uses TRBV29-1 and TRBJ1-3; TRBD1 aligns across 9 bases. V lost 7 bases and J lost 0; bases outside the gene matches: 7. Germline V lookup: CDR1 SQVTM, CDR2 ANQGSEA. This CDR3 is 15 amino acids long. The CDR3 loop reads CSAVGQGNSGNTIYF. The CDR3 region has the DNA TGCAGCGCTGTGGGACAGGGTAACTCTGGAAACACCATATATTTT.

The chain has TRBV7-3 and TRBJ2-2; weak D call: TRBD1 (7 bases). In germline, CDR1 is SGHTA, CDR2 FQGTGA. V dropped 4 bases and J dropped 3 bases, with 12 bases sitting between them. The CDR3 contains 15 residues. The CDR3 DNA follows: TGTGCCAGCAGCTCGGCAGGGGGGTACACCGGGGAGCTGTTTTTT. Its translation: CASSSAGGYTGELFF.

This chain connects TRBV3-1 (or the pseudogene TRBV3-2) to TRBJ2-7, with TRBD2 identical over 8 bases. The CDR3 is 12 amino acids. The junction had 9 bases not matched to a gene; V was cut back by 11 bases and J by 6 bases. Germline V lookup: CDR1 LGHDT, CDR2 YNNKEL (reference sequence). In DNA form, the CDR3 reads TGTGCCGGCGACGGGGGGGGAGGCGAGCAGTACTTC. Translation gives CAGDGGGGEQYF.

The V gene is TRBV2, the J gene TRBJ2-7; D not certain. This CDR3 contains 13 residues. Trimming took off 2 bases at V and 4 bases at J, with 9 bases between the two ends. CDR1 is SNHLY, CDR2 FYNNEI, per germline. In nucleotides, the CDR3 is TGTGCCAGCAGTGAAAACGAGAGGTACGAGCAGTACTTC. Its translation: CASSENERYEQYF.

Comment on this clone: One junction end does not reproduce the germline sequence, and a read error may be involved. The chain joins TRBV5-1 to TRBJ2-1, with no clear D. The CDR3 contains 12 residues. Germline values: CDR1 SGHRS, CDR2 YFSETQ. For the CDR3, the DNA is TGCGCCAGCAGCTTGGCCTATAATGAGCAGTTCTTC. This codes for CASSLAYNEQFF.